This entry is about one T cell receptor beta chain. Its antigen remains unidentified. The record originates from a study of T cells in Graves' hyperthyroidism and ophthalmopathy. Findings and limits, study-wide: Blood also contained most expanded thyroid clonotypes above 0.001.

The germline CDR1 and CDR2 sequences are MDHEN and SYDVKM. The CDR3 sequence is 13 residues long. V was shortened by 2 bases and J by 2 bases, with 7 bases between the two germline ends. It was RNA transcripts that yielded the amplified TCR beta CDR3 regions. Using the HTBI primer set, a first-round RT-PCR was run on the TCR CDR3. TCRdb re-called the multiplex PCR reads with MiXCR, one entry per CDR3 protein. The table lists roughly 500,000 distinct CDR3 sequences, 11% to 15% of them singletons. The PBMCs were sourced from fresh peripheral blood (more than 9 ml). The clonotype was recovered from a woman aged 25 to 39 with Graves' hyperthyroidism that later progressed to Graves' ophthalmopathy. This chain links TRBV28 with TRBJ2-7; no reliable D call. The sample consisted of blood. CDR3 amino acids: CASSLADAYEQYF. CDR3 coding DNA: TGTGCCAGCAGTTTAGCGGATGCCTACGAGCAGTACTTC.